The sequence of this T cell receptor (beta chain) was determined in a study of neurological immune-mediated disorders. 5'RACE with 10-nucleotide random UMIs generated the cDNA. TCRdb reprocessed the 5' RACE reads via MiXCR and lists one record per CDR3 protein. The sample holds tens of thousands of distinct CDR3 sequences, approximately 4.6% seen once. General study findings and limits: Private repertoires in all groups were suggested by the absence of shared CDR3 amino acid sequences among expanded clones across subjects. One related-CDR3 cluster, identified by phylogenetic grouping, held the repertoires of 18 of 34 multiple sclerosis patients and was a possible signature.

Comments on this clonotype: Its antigen remains unidentified.

Source material was 2 million unsorted PBMCs, stored at -80 °C in RNAlater. Trimming removed 4 bases from V and 5 bases from J, with 14 bases in between. The CDR3 totals 14 residues. Germline V gene lookup returns CDR1 SGHDN and CDR2 FVKESK. The chain carries TRBV14 and TRBJ1-1, with D possibly being TRBD1 (5 bases). Sequences were obtained from PBMCs. This receptor was identified in a woman aged 70-85 years with multiple sclerosis. CDR3 DNA sequence: TGTGCCAGCAGCCGCCTAGGGGAGCGGACTGAAGCTTTCTTT. Residues: CASSRLGERTEAFF.